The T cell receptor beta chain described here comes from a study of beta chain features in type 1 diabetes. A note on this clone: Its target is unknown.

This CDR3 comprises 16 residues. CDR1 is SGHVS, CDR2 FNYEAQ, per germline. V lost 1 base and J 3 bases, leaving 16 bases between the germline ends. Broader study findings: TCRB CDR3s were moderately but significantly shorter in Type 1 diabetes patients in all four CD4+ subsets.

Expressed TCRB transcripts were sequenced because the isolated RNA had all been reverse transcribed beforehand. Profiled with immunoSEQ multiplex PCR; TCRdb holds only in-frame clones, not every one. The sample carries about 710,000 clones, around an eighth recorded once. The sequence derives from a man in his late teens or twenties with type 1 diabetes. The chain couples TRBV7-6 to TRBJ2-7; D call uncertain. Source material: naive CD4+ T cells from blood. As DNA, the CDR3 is TGTGCCAGCAGCTTAGGGGAAGCCTTAAGGAACTACGAGCAGTACTTC. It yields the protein CASSLGEALRNYEQYF.